This T cell receptor (beta chain) is drawn from a study of cytomegalovirus exposure and HLA in healthy donors. Study findings and constraints: The majority of TCR sequences were rare, yet some public TCRs appeared in many donors. Researchers counted around 180 TCR beta chains as cytomegalovirus-associated. It was assumed in the presence/absence analyses that sequencing depth was roughly uniform across donors.

The donors comprised healthy bone marrow donors. PCR amplification relied on 60 Vbeta primers (plus 13 Jbeta primers). TCRdb's copy holds only in-frame clones and misses some; the assay was immunoSEQ multiplex PCR. The sample includes 84,000 or so clones, about 81% of them seen just once. There are 21 residues in the CDR3. Concerning this clone: Its specificity is unknown.

The chain recombines TRBV12-1 with TRBJ2-7; TRBD1 was called by the table and not checked on the DNA. TRBV12-1 is a known pseudogene. Input material: PBMCs. This clonotype was obtained from a woman aged 50 to 65 in good health and CMV-seronegative. The CDR3 region has the DNA TGTGCCAGCAGCTTTGAAGCCTCACGAGCACAGGGCGAATTACTTTCCTACGAGCAGTACGTC. Translation gives CASSFEASRAQGELLSYEQYV.